This is a list of T cell receptor beta chains from one sample in a study of circulating and synovial CD4+ cells in juvenile arthritis. TCRdb's table, derived via immunoSEQ multiplex PCR, lists solely in-frame clones and lacks some. The table has tens of thousands of clones, around 93% seen once. Sample: CD4+ T cells from blood. The receptors come from a human donor with juvenile idiopathic arthritis. The CDR3 runs from the conserved cysteine through the conserved F or W. D genes are given only for firm matches. Clone size is given for some rows only: seen once, a few or many times, or a class if the clone is expanded.

CDR3 length	V gene	clone size	J gene	D gene	CDR3 DNA	CDR3 protein
17	TRBV5-1	.	TRBJ2-3	TRBD2	TGCGCCGGCAGCTCCAACGCTATAGCGGGAGTCGGCGATACGCAGTATTTT	CAGSSNAIAGVGDTQYF
15	TRBV5-1	.	TRBJ2-1	TRBD2	TGCGCCAGCAGCTCAGGGACTAGCTTTAACAATGAGCAGTTCTTC	CASSSGTSFNNEQFF
13	TRBV29-1	.	TRBJ2-7	TRBD2	TGCAGCTCGGGGCTAGCGGTATCCTACGAGCAGTACTTC	CSSGLAVSYEQYF
16	TRBV28	.	TRBJ2-7	TRBD1	TGTGCCAGCAGCAAAAGACCGGGACAGGGGTTGTACGAGCAGTACTTC	CASSKRPGQGLYEQYF
17	TRBV15	.	TRBJ2-7	TRBD2	TGTGCCACCAGCAAAGAAGCCGGGAGGCATAGAATTTACGAGCAGTACTTC	CATSKEAGRHRIYEQYF
11	TRBV19	.	TRBJ1-2	TRBD1	TGTGCCAGTGGGACAGTCTATGGCTACACCTTC	CASGTVYGYTF
14	TRBV12-5	.	TRBJ2-5	.	TGTGCTAGTGGCAACGGACACCACCAAGAGACCCAGTACTTC	CASGNGHHQETQYF
12	TRBV18	once	TRBJ1-2	.	TGTGCCAGCTCCCGCCGCGGCTATGGCTACACCTTC	CASSRRGYGYTF
13	TRBV28	.	TRBJ2-7	TRBD2	TGTGCCAGCAGTTCCCCCGGGGGGGCCGAGCAGTACTTC	CASSSPGGAEQYF
13	TRBV5-1	once	TRBJ2-5	.	TGCGCCAGCAGCTTGCGGTGGCAAGAGACCCAGTACTTC	CASSLRWQETQYF
15	TRBV7-3	.	TRBJ2-3	.	TGTGCCAGCAGCCCCGACGGGAGTAGTTCAGATACGCAGTATTTT	CASSPDGSSSDTQYF
16	TRBV5-8	once	TRBJ2-3	TRBD2	TGTGCCAGCAGCCCGGGACTAGCGGGACCTTTTGATACGCAGTATTTT	CASSPGLAGPFDTQYF
15	TRBV6-6	.	TRBJ2-1	TRBD2	TGTGCCAGCAGGCGGGGACTAGCGGGTTACAATGAGCAGTTCTTC	CASRRGLAGYNEQFF